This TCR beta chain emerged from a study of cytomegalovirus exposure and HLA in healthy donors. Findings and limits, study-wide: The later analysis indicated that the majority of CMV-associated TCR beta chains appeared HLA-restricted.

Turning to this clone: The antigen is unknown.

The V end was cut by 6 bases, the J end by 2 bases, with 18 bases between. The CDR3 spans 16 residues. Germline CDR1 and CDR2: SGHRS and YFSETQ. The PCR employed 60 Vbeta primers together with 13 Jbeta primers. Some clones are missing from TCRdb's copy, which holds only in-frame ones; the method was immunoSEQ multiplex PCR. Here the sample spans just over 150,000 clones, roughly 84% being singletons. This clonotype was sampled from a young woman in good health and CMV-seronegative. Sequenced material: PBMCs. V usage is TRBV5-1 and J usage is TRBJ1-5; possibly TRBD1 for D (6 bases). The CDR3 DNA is TGCGCCAGCACCGTTCGGCGGGGGCAGGGCAATCAGCCCCAGCATTTT. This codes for CASTVRRGQGNQPQHF.